This TCR beta chain was sequenced during a study of T cells after yellow fever vaccination. Study conclusions and caveats: FACS-sorted repertoires could harbor abundant contaminating bulk-population clonotypes. Subsequent to the booster, the majority of primary-vaccination clones reappeared (around 96% CD4, 70% to 90% CD8).

This clonotype was detected ten times or more. Via MiXCR, TCRdb re-called the 5' RACE reads, giving one row per CDR3 protein. The table shows tens of thousands of distinct CDR3 sequences, with 5.5% occurring only once. V shed 0 bases and J shed 0 bases, with 12 bases lying between them. CDR1 MNHEY and CDR2 SVGAGI come from the germline V gene. This CDR3 is 17 amino acids long. This material consisted of PBMCs, either bulk or a sorted T-cell subset (CD4+, CD8+, memory, or dextramer-sorted; not recorded which), taken 15 days after the yellow fever booster vaccination. The chain recombines TRBV6-5 with TRBJ2-4, with a weak D call TRBD1 (6 bases). This receptor was obtained from a man aged 25 to 40 who received the YFV17D yellow fever vaccine. This chain's CDR3 is CASSYSIGQLAKNIQYF. DNA for the CDR3: TGTGCCAGCAGTTACTCGATAGGACAGCTAGCCAAAAACATTCAGTACTTC.